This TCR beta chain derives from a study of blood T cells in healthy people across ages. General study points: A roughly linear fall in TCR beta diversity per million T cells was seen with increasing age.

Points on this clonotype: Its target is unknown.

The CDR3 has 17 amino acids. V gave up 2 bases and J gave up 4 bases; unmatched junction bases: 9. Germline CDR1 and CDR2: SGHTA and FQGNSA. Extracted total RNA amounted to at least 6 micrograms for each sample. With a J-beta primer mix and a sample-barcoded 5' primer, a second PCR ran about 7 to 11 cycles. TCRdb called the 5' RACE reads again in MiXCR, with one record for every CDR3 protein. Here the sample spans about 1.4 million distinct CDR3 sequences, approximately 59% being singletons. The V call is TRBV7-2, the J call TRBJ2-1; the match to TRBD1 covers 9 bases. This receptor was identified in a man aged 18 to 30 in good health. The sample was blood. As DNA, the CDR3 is TGTGCCAGCAGCTTACGGGGACAGGGTTTTACTTACAATGAGCAGTTCTTC. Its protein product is CASSLRGQGFTYNEQFF.